These T cell receptor beta chains were read from a single sample in a study of T cells in localized non-small cell lung cancer. Clones were sequenced by immunoSEQ multiplex PCR, and TCRdb holds only the in-frame ones, with some missing. The table has under 25,000 clones, less than 90% seen once. Specimen: PBMCs, collected before any cancer treatment. These receptors were collected from a man aged 35 to 70 with stage II squamous cell lung carcinoma. The conserved cysteine and the conserved F or W are not part of the CDR3 here. The order of the fields is J gene, V gene, CDR3 length, CDR3 protein.

j_call: TRBJ2-2; v_call: TRBV7-9; cdr3_length: 14; cdr3_aa: ASSLELAENTGELF
j_call: TRBJ2-2; v_call: TRBV9; cdr3_length: 16; cdr3_aa: ASSVPGTGAPNTGELF
j_call: TRBJ1-2; v_call: TRBV7-2; cdr3_length: 12; cdr3_aa: ASSLYRDNYGYT
j_call: TRBJ1-1; v_call: TRBV9; cdr3_length: 13; cdr3_aa: ASSDRRGIDPEAF
j_call: TRBJ2-3; v_call: TRBV4-2; cdr3_length: 15; cdr3_aa: ASSQSGGITESDTQY
j_call: TRBJ2-1; v_call: TRBV4-2; cdr3_length: 14; cdr3_aa: ASSQASLGDYNEQF
j_call: TRBJ2-1; v_call: TRBV19; cdr3_length: 14; cdr3_aa: ASKQGGEGPYNEQF
j_call: TRBJ2-3; v_call: TRBV5-1; cdr3_length: 12; cdr3_aa: ASSQGLVTDTQY
j_call: TRBJ2-7; v_call: TRBV6-5; cdr3_length: 12; cdr3_aa: ASSSGTGINEQY
j_call: TRBJ2-3; v_call: TRBV9; cdr3_length: 12; cdr3_aa: ASKEGEGTDTQY
j_call: TRBJ2-4; v_call: TRBV6-6; cdr3_length: 14; cdr3_aa: ASSYPISVGKNIQY
j_call: TRBJ2-7; v_call: TRBV27; cdr3_length: 13; cdr3_aa: ASSSVTAYLYEQY
j_call: TRBJ1-1; v_call: TRBV7-9; cdr3_length: 11; cdr3_aa: ASSLVRQTEAF
j_call: TRBJ2-1; v_call: TRBV6-1; cdr3_length: 11; cdr3_aa: AGGTSGGREQF